Listed below are T cell receptor beta chains from one sample, sequenced in a study of Ad26.COV2.S vaccination and SARS-CoV-2 variants. Generated by immunoSEQ multiplex PCR, the TCRdb table keeps only in-frame clones and is missing some. The table includes approximately 300,000 clones, 85% detected once. The sequencing here drew on peripheral blood, taken in a trial of Ad26.COV2.S vaccine versus placebo. The receptors shown here come from a person between 18 and 59 years old who received the Ad26.COV2.S COVID-19 vaccine or a placebo. Both conserved end residues are part of each CDR3. D genes are given only for firm matches. Clone size is given for some rows only: seen once, a few or many times, or a class if the clone is expanded.

cdr3_length	d_call	v_call	j_call	clone_size	cdr3_aa	cdr3_nt
16	.	TRBV3-1/TRBV3-2	TRBJ2-3	.	CASSQEGNSLGVTQYF	TGTGCCAGCAGCCAAGAAGGGAATTCCCTCGGTGTCACGCAGTATTTT
12	.	TRBV18	TRBJ2-5	.	CASTFGGETQYF	TGTGCCAGCACATTCGGGGGAGAGACCCAGTACTTC
12	.	TRBV28	TRBJ1-5	.	CASRSGSQPQHF	TGTGCCAGCAGATCAGGGAGTCAGCCCCAGCATTTT
18	.	TRBV3-1/TRBV3-2	TRBJ1-2	.	CASSQERSTQDLIYGYTF	TGTGCCAGCAGCCAAGAAAGATCCACTCAGGACCTTATCTATGGCTACACCTTC
16	.	TRBV9	TRBJ2-1	.	CASSSPLKLGYNEQFF	TGTGCCAGCAGCTCTCCTTTGAAGCTCGGCTACAATGAGCAGTTCTTC
15	.	TRBV19	TRBJ1-1	.	CASTPLGSMNTEAFF	TGTGCCAGTACCCCCCTCGGGAGCATGAACACTGAAGCTTTCTTT
14	TRBD1	TRBV2	TRBJ1-5	.	CASSLDRGDQPQHF	TGTGCCAGCAGTCTGGACAGGGGCGACCAGCCCCAGCATTTT
12	.	TRBV28	TRBJ1-4	.	CASSWGGEKLFF	TGTGCCAGCAGTTGGGGGGGTGAAAAACTGTTTTTT
13	.	TRBV18	TRBJ1-2	.	CASSQTADYGYTF	TGTGCCAGCTCACAGACAGCGGACTATGGCTACACCTTC
13	TRBD1	TRBV6-5	TRBJ1-2	.	CASTEQGNYGYTF	TGTGCCAGCACCGAACAGGGGAACTATGGCTACACCTTC
12	.	TRBV28	TRBJ1-2	.	CASSTGTFGYTF	TGTGCCAGCAGTACCGGGACCTTTGGCTACACCTTC
16	.	TRBV15	TRBJ2-1	.	CATSRDQGALYNEQFF	TGTGCCACCAGCAGAGATCAAGGGGCCCTCTACAATGAGCAGTTCTTC
15	.	TRBV7-9	TRBJ1-2	.	CASSSTRGLWDGYTF	TGTGCCAGCAGCTCCACCCGGGGCCTATGGGATGGCTACACCTTC
15	.	TRBV4-2	TRBJ1-1	.	CASSLQRVGDTEAFF	TGTGCCAGCAGCCTACAAAGGGTCGGGGACACTGAAGCTTTCTTT
13	.	TRBV5-1	TRBJ1-5	.	CASSRISGQPQHF	TGCGCCAGCAGCCGTATCTCGGGCCAGCCCCAGCATTTT
14	TRBD1	TRBV19	TRBJ2-7	.	CASSKRDRAYEQYF	TGTGCCAGTAGCAAGAGGGACAGGGCCTACGAGCAGTACTTC
14	.	TRBV10-3	TRBJ1-5	.	CAISEGTPNQPQHF	TGTGCCATCAGTGAGGGGACCCCCAATCAGCCCCAGCATTTT
15	TRBD1	TRBV20-1	TRBJ1-2	many	CSASGGGQEVSGYTF	TGCAGTGCTAGTGGGGGGGGACAGGAGGTTTCTGGCTACACCTTC
15	.	TRBV10-3	TRBJ2-5	.	CAISGSRDMYETQYF	TGTGCCATCAGTGGGTCCCGGGACATGTACGAGACCCAGTACTTC
18	TRBD2	TRBV7-3	TRBJ2-3	.	CASSLTVLAGAHTDTQYF	TGTGCCAGCAGCTTAACGGTACTAGCGGGGGCCCACACAGATACGCAGTATTTT
12	.	TRBV19	TRBJ2-2	.	CASSILTGELFF	TGTGCCAGTAGTATCCTTACCGGGGAGCTGTTTTTT
19	TRBD2	TRBV4-2	TRBJ2-5	.	CASSQGRTSGGTGQETQYF	TGTGCCAGCAGCCAAGGAAGAACTAGCGGGGGCACGGGCCAAGAGACCCAGTACTTC
16	.	TRBV6-5	TRBJ2-6	.	CASSYPGVSGANVLTF	TGTGCCAGCAGTTACCCAGGGGTCTCTGGGGCCAACGTCCTGACTTTC
15	.	TRBV18	TRBJ1-1	.	CASSPPGEGNTEAFF	TGTGCCAGCTCACCACCGGGTGAAGGGAACACTGAAGCTTTCTTT
16	.	TRBV4-1	TRBJ2-7	few	CASSQALLTGTYEQYF	TGCGCCAGCAGCCAAGCCCTATTGACGGGGACCTACGAGCAGTACTTC
15	.	TRBV10-1	TRBJ1-1	.	CASSDSKGGNTEAFF	TGCGCCAGCAGTGACTCCAAGGGTGGGAACACTGAAGCTTTCTTT
15	TRBD1	TRBV30	TRBJ1-2	once	CAWSPEGGWGYGYTF	TGTGCCTGGAGTCCTGAAGGGGGCTGGGGCTATGGCTACACCTTC
15	.	TRBV9	TRBJ1-2	.	CASTNAGASNYGYTF	TGTGCCAGCACTAACGCCGGGGCCTCTAACTATGGCTACACCTTC
15	.	TRBV10-3	TRBJ2-1	.	CAISVGQLLDNEQFF	TGTGCCATCAGTGTTGGACAGCTTTTAGACAATGAGCAGTTCTTC
15	.	TRBV9	TRBJ2-5	.	CASSATLTSQETQYF	TGTGCCAGCAGCGCGACACTGACTAGCCAAGAGACCCAGTACTTC
15	.	TRBV9	TRBJ2-2	.	CASSVDPRNTGELFF	TGTGCCAGCAGCGTAGACCCTAGAAACACCGGGGAGCTGTTTTTT
16	.	TRBV18	TRBJ1-1	.	CASSLSHGPPNTEAFF	TGTGCCAGCTCACTATCCCATGGCCCGCCGAACACTGAAGCTTTCTTT
15	.	TRBV5-1	TRBJ2-7	.	CASSLGQPLTYEQYF	TGCGCCAGCAGCTTGGGACAGCCACTGACCTACGAGCAGTACTTC
15	TRBD1	TRBV5-1	TRBJ2-2	.	CASSWGTGNTGELFF	TGCGCCAGCAGCTGGGGGACAGGGAATACCGGGGAGCTGTTTTTT
15	.	TRBV6-5	TRBJ1-5	.	CASSYSARSNQPQHF	TGTGCCAGCAGTTACTCGGCCAGGTCCAATCAGCCCCAGCATTTT
15	.	TRBV7-3	TRBJ1-1	.	CASSLTPPPNTEAFF	TGTGCCAGCAGCTTAACCCCCCCGCCGAACACTGAAGCTTTCTTT
14	TRBD1	TRBV28	TRBJ2-7	few	CATSGTESSYEQYF	TGTGCCACCTCGGGGACAGAGAGTTCCTACGAGCAGTACTTC
15	TRBD1	TRBV5-1	TRBJ2-2	few	CASSGGQANTGELFF	TGCGCCAGCAGCGGCGGACAGGCGAACACCGGGGAGCTGTTTTTT
17	TRBD2	TRBV7-9	TRBJ2-7	.	CASSLGLSGGDTYEQYF	TGTGCCAGCAGCTTAGGTCTGTCGGGGGGAGACACCTACGAGCAGTACTTC
11	.	TRBV28	TRBJ2-7	.	CASSSTYEQYF	TGTGCCAGCAGTTCCACCTACGAGCAGTACTTC
14	.	TRBV2	TRBJ1-1	.	CASGRTRGSTEAFF	TGTGCCAGCGGCAGAACCCGGGGTTCTACCGAAGCTTTCTTT
14	.	TRBV6-1	TRBJ1-3	.	CASSSRAGGNTIYF	TGTGCCAGCAGCTCTAGGGCTGGAGGAAACACCATATATTTT
14	.	TRBV10-2	TRBJ2-3	.	CASSDERGTDTQYF	TGCGCCAGCAGTGATGAGCGCGGCACAGATACGCAGTATTTT